This record covers a single T cell receptor beta chain. The antigen it binds to is not known. Base qualities are not recorded, but no much larger clone differs from it by a single base. Based on the germline V gene, the CDR1 and CDR2 sequences are SGHTA and FQGNSA. The CDR3, from cysteine to phenylalanine, totals 14 residues. The entry retains the CDR3 DNA only, 42 bases that are in frame from base 1. V and J are trimmed by 1 base and 11 bases, and the gene matches miss 8 bases of the junction. The data derive from a study of blood T cell repertoires in COVID-19 (TCRdb year 2020). For the study in its entirety: The collaborator samples originated in the United States, Italy and Spain and spanned the acute and convalescent phases of COVID-19. Samples came from the ongoing ImmuneRACE study (first 160 participants) plus 1,254 subjects from 6 global collaborators. Nearly every sample came with metadata listing a de-identified subject ID, COVID-19 status, age in years and sex. The material from the prospective study consisted of cDNA or gDNA derived from T cells, B-cell-depleted T cells, or PBMCs. Subjects who had been exposed to COVID-19, were actively infected with it, or had recovered from it provided the deeply sampled blood TCRbeta repertoires that made up the dataset. Where available, HLA class I and class II types were taken from metadata supplied by the sample provider and were not determined by assay-based typing. The repertoires were released in a freely available public database meant as a resource for research on the immune response to SARS-CoV-2. The paper's findings and limits, for the study overall: The quantity of clinical and demographic metadata differed by source and by participant and was supplied without curation.

TCRbeta CDR3 regions were amplified from genomic DNA by means of the immunoSEQ Assay, a bias-controlled multiplex PCR. In the paper's pipeline: The number of nucleated cells in each sample was estimated by amplification of reference gene primers within the assay. To quantify the absolute abundance of each unique TCRbeta CDR3 rearrangement, sequence reads were collapsed and filtered. For each sample, productive Simpson clonality was calculated as the square root of Simpson's diversity index across productive rearrangements. Not all clones reach the TCRdb copy of this immuneACCESS table, which keeps in-frame sequences only. Checked studies attribute under half of the gap to unresolved V genes and leave the rest unexplained. V and J calls and clone size are as listed in that table; D and trimming were resolved from the DNA. The sample table contains 170,000 or so clones; only one count was recorded for about 87% of them. Of the sample, about 2.5% falls within the top ten clones.

Each collaborating institution followed its own protocols to collect whole blood in K2EDTA tubes. For TCRbeta analysis, collaborators shipped samples in one of three forms: frozen whole blood, isolated PBMCs, or DNA extracted from either of those sample types. The TCR was taken from a man aged 40-49 years with active or convalescent COVID-19. Sequencing input: peripheral blood. The chain is made from TRBV7-2 and TRBJ1-1, and TRBD1 aligns with 9 junction nucleotides. In nucleotide form, the sequence is TGTGCCAGCAGCTTAGGATGGGGGACAGGGAGCGCTTTCTTT. This sequence encodes CASSLGWGTGSAFF.